Only one count was recorded for the clone carrying this TCR beta chain. Method: immunoSEQ multiplex PCR; TCRdb's copy keeps in-frame clones and lacks some. The sample has more than 10,000 clones; roughly 93% are singletons. Germline CDR1 and CDR2: SGHTA and FQGNSA. CDR3 length: 15 residues. The V gene lost 1 base and the J gene lost 2 bases, with 11 bases spanning the gap. The record originates from a study of control samples from healthy donors and cancer patients. The receptor was isolated from a man at least 80 years old with lung cancer. The genes are TRBV7-2 and TRBJ2-5; D ambiguous. Sequenced material: PBMCs. Here the CDR3 reads CASSLVSDGQETQYF. The CDR3 nucleotides read TGTGCCAGCAGCTTAGTAAGTGACGGGCAAGAGACCCAGTACTTC. Combining the CDR3 with reference TRBV7-2 and TRBJ2-5 gives the whole variable domain GAGVSQSPSNKVTEKGKDVELRCDPISGHTALYWYRQSLGQGLEFLIYFQGNSAPDKSGLPSDRFSAERTGGSVSTLTIQRTQQEDSAVYLCASSLVSDGQETQYFGPGTRLLVL.